Given below is one T cell receptor beta chain in context. These data come from a study of T cell responses to AZD1222 COVID-19 vaccine. V lost 4 bases and J lost 8, with 12 bases in between. The CDR3 runs to 13 residues. TCRdb's copy holds only in-frame clones and misses some; the assay was immunoSEQ multiplex PCR. In the table there are around 160,000 clones, around 86% of which are singletons. The specimen was peripheral blood, collected on day 0 of MenACWY control vaccination. This clonotype originated in an adult in good health. The V gene is TRBV12-3 or TRBV12-4, the J gene TRBJ2-1; D remains ambiguous. CDR3 sequence reads: CASSWLGFDEQFF. CDR3 bases: TGTGCCAGCAGTTGGTTAGGGTTCGATGAGCAGTTCTTC.